A selection of T cell receptor beta chains follows, all from one sample in a study of T cell responses to AZD1222 COVID-19 vaccine. The table came from immunoSEQ multiplex PCR; TCRdb's copy has only in-frame clones and leaves some out. The sample has tens of thousands of clones, over 80% seen once. Sequences were derived from peripheral blood, sampled on day 0 of AZD1222 vaccination. The receptors derive from an adult in good health. Each CDR3 is given with its conserved first and last residue. Clone size is given for some rows only: seen once, a few or many times, or a class if the clone is expanded.

clone_size,v_call,cdr3_aa
-,TRBV5-1,CASSLDLGVPGNTIYF
-,TRBV7-2,CASSFNTVPQETQYF
-,TRBV7-9,CASSLYDGNQPQHF
-,TRBV29-1,CSVDVGYSYEQYF
-,TRBV5-1,CASSFDRGDNSPLHF
-,TRBV3-1/TRBV3-2,CASSQHTGANYGYTF
-,TRBV13,CASSSGGGTGELFF
-,TRBV19,CASTLRGTGTGGAKGEAFF
-,TRBV7-9,CASSRRQSGSNSPLHF
-,TRBV7-9,CASSLAPFEQYF
-,TRBV9,CASSVGGLNEKLFF
once,TRBV4-3,CASSQEFGTTTGELFF
-,TRBV28,CASSLYRGTYNSPLHF
-,TRBV3-1/TRBV3-2,CASSLRPTGGHEQYF
-,TRBV11-1,CASSLFTGSYYGYTF
-,TRBV5-6,CASSYSGEETQYF
-,TRBV30,CAWSVGLQGGEQYF
few,TRBV18,CASSPPEGQRYYGYTF
few,TRBV15,CATSRDFTTSRGGYTF
-,TRBV29-1,CSVDQGLAAEQFF
-,TRBV6-5,CASPSSYNEQFF
-,TRBV29-1,CSGSQGWGMNTEAFF
-,TRBV28,CASRTRDTYNEQFF
few,TRBV4-3,CASSQEEGSNQPQHF
-,TRBV5-4,CASSSAGTGRNEQYF
-,TRBV29-1,CSVVYHGNTIYF
once,TRBV20-1,CSASQGSEWSYTF
-,TRBV11-2,CASSLDYPESRGGTDTQYF
once,TRBV19,CASSGARGTDHGYTF
few,TRBV4-1,CASSLTSVRKPNTEAFF
-,TRBV2,CASGEGTGSYNEQFF
-,TRBV6-5,CASSTRTEDTYGYTF
-,TRBV2,CASSTLTRNTEAFF
-,TRBV6-1,CASSEGRAGANVLTF
-,TRBV4-3,CASSQDTRDTQYF
-,TRBV5-6,CASSLVGLAGLQETQYF
-,TRBV7-2,CASSFRQGLNNEQFF
-,TRBV27,CASISRDSRYEQYF
-,TRBV7-2,CASRGTDTQYF
-,TRBV4-3,CASSAGAYSNQPQHF
-,TRBV5-1,CASSLGLLGNYGYTF
-,TRBV13,CASSLEAGYEQYF
-,TRBV7-8,CASSGQTNTYEQYF
-,TRBV28,CASSSPGSGYGYTF
-,TRBV7-8,CASSKRGRDRDLRYGYTF
-,TRBV18,CASSPGQQETQYF
-,TRBV2,CASSEDSYGYTF
-,TRBV7-2,CASSLGRGVWNQPQHF